This TCR beta chain was sequenced during a study of T cells in tuberculosis. Whole-study context: A South African cohort included IGRA-negative adolescents, latently infected IGRA-positive adolescents and adults with active tuberculosis. General study results and limits: Active tuberculosis patients had shorter CDR3-alpha; the beta difference was nonsignificant.

CDR3 length equals 16 residues. The V gene's germline CDR1 is SGHAT and CDR2 FQNNGV. V lost 1 base to trimming and J lost 4 bases; unmatched junction nucleotides: 7. Concerning this clone itself: Its cognate antigen is unknown.

At study entry, adolescents had tuberculin skin tests and IGRA screening. The assay was immunoSEQ multiplex PCR, and TCRdb's table has in-frame clones only and misses some. There are tens of thousands of clones in the sample; approximately 92% occur only once, and approximately 14% lies in the top ten. The chain recombines TRBV11-2 with TRBJ1-2; 9 bases match TRBD1. Sequencing was performed on PBMCs. The source of this sequence is a donor aged 10-30 years with latent tuberculosis or without tuberculosis infection. The CDR3 DNA sequence: TGTGCCAGCAGCTTAGGGAGAGGGACAGGGTTCTATGGCTACACCTTC. This codes for CASSLGRGTGFYGYTF.